A single sample is the source of the 30 T cell receptor beta chains below, sequenced in a study of blood T cell repertoires in COVID-19. Assay used: immunoSEQ multiplex PCR; TCRdb lists only in-frame clones, some missing. Among around 83,000 clones listed, around nine tenths were seen once. Input material: peripheral blood. Source of these receptors: an older man with active or convalescent COVID-19.

This clone was found a few times. This chain joins TRBV6-2 or TRBV6-3 and TRBJ1-5; 9 positions match TRBD1. CDR3 length: 16 amino acids. From germline, CDR1 is MNHEY and CDR2 SVGEGT. The V and J ends lost 2 bases and 7 bases, in that order; junction bases with no gene match: 9. This CDR3 reads CASSYDRGFGRQPQHF. CDR3 DNA sequence: TGTGCCAGCAGTTACGACAGGGGGTTCGGTCGCCAGCCCCAGCATTTT.

The V gene is TRBV2, the J gene TRBJ2-3; 11 bases match TRBD2. CDR1 is SNHLY, CDR2 FYNNEI, per germline. The CDR3 totals 14 residues. V lost 7 bases, J lost 6 bases, and 6 bases stayed unmatched. The CDR3: CASIASGGTDTQYF. The CDR3 DNA reads TGTGCCAGCATCGCTAGCGGGGGGACGGATACGCAGTATTTT.

V and J are TRBV19 and TRBJ1-2; no definite D call. This CDR3 has 13 amino acids. Looked up from germline, CDR1 is LNHDA and CDR2 is SQIVND (reference sequence). With 6 bases removed from V and 7 bases from J, the gap between germline ends came to 15 bases. CDR3 sequence (DNA): TGTGCCAGTAGAGGCAGTCCAGCGGGTGGCTACACCTTC. Protein sequence: CASRGSPAGGYTF.

The chain combines TRBV5-1 with TRBJ2-3, with D possibly matching TRBD2 (5 bases). The CDR3 consists of 15 residues. Looked up from germline, CDR1 is SGHRS and CDR2 is YFSETQ. Trimming cost V 4 bases and J 1 base, with 13 bases left between them. This CDR3 reads CASSEEVTGTDTQYF. The CDR3 bases are TGCGCCAGCAGCGAGGAGGTGACGGGCACAGATACGCAGTATTTT. Variable domain in full (rest from reference TRBV5-1 and TRBJ2-3): KAGVTQTPRYLIKTRGQQVTLSCSPISGHRSVSWYQQTPGQGLQFLFEYFSETQRNKGNFPGRFSGRQFSNSRSEMNVSTLELGDSALYLCASSEEVTGTDTQYFGPGTRLTVL.

J is TRBJ1-1 and V is TRBV6-5; D is ambiguous. The CDR3 contains 13 residues. Trimming left V 6 bases short and J 0 bases short, with 8 bases between. The germline gives CDR1 MNHEY, CDR2 SVGAGI. CDR3 loop: CASRRTVNTEAFF. DNA for the CDR3: TGTGCCAGCAGACGTACGGTGAACACTGAAGCTTTCTTT.

Here the CDR3 DNA reads TGTGCCGGTCAAGGGAGCTCCTATAATTCACCCCTCCACTTT. Its protein is CAGQGSSYNSPLHF. The chain recombines TRBV19 with TRBJ1-6; D unclear. The V gene lost 11 bases and the J gene lost 0 bases, with 11 bases spanning the gap. The CDR3 length is 14 residues. The germline CDR1 and CDR2 sequences are LNHDA and SQIVND (reference sequence). The whole variable domain, filled in from reference TRBV19 and TRBJ1-6, reads DGGITQSPKYLFRKEGQNVTLSCEQNLNHDAMYWYRQDPGQGLRLIYYSQIVNDFQKGDIAEGYSVSREKKESFPLTVTSAQKNPTAFYLCAGQGSSYNSPLHFGNGTRLTVT.

This rearrangement joins TRBV28 to TRBJ1-2; the D gene is possibly TRBD1 (5 bases). Trimming took off 3 bases at V and 2 bases at J, with 16 bases between the two ends. The CDR3 contains 16 residues. Germline-derived CDR1 and CDR2 are MDHEN and SYDVKM. For the CDR3, the DNA is TGTGCCAGCAGTTTGCCTATTGGTGGGGGGAACTATGGCTACACCTTC. Amino acid sequence: CASSLPIGGGNYGYTF.

The gene calls are TRBV24-1 and TRBJ2-2; D might be TRBD1 (6 bases). The CDR3 spans 15 residues. Germline V gene data show CDR1 as KGHDR and CDR2 as SFDVKD. V lost 6 bases and J lost 8, with 18 bases in between. The CDR3 loop reads CATSWNGAGEGELFF. The CDR3 coding sequence is TGTGCCACCAGTTGGAACGGGGCAGGGGAGGGGGAGCTGTTTTTT.

The chain uses TRBV5-1 and TRBJ2-5; 8 nucleotides agree with TRBD1. The CDR3 is 16 amino acids. Per germline, CDR1 SGHRS and CDR2 YFSETQ. J gave up 2 bases and V 4 bases, and 10 bases lay outside the gene matches. The CDR3: CASSGGTGGYQETQYF. The CDR3 nucleotides are TGCGCCAGCAGCGGAGGAACAGGGGGTTATCAAGAGACCCAGTACTTC.

The CDR3 loop reads CAISLGPSGSTGELFF. In nucleotides, the CDR3 is TGTGCCATCAGCCTCGGCCCTAGCGGGAGCACCGGGGAGCTGTTTTTT. This sequence joins TRBV10-3 and TRBJ2-2; 10 positions match TRBD2. V shed 6 bases, J shed 4 bases, and the junction held 8 bases outside the gene matches. This CDR3 region has 16 residues. Germline CDR1 ENHRY, CDR2 SYGVKD.

The chain uses TRBV7-9 and TRBJ2-6; D gene unclear. The CDR3 extends over 15 amino acids. The germline V gene encodes CDR1 SEHNR and CDR2 FQNEAQ (reference sequence). The V and J ends lost 5 bases and 5 bases respectively, with 13 bases between them. The DNA of the CDR3 is TGTGCCAGCAGCCGAAACACCCCCTGGGCCAACGTCCTGACTTTC. Translation gives CASSRNTPWANVLTF.

The V gene is TRBV24-1, the J gene TRBJ2-3, with a tentative D call TRBD1 (5 bases). This CDR3 has 14 residues. Germline CDR1 KGHDR, CDR2 SFDVKD. V was cut by 5 bases and J by 2 bases, with 10 bases left in between. The DNA for the CDR3 is TGTGCCACCAGTGTGGCCAGGGCCACAGATACGCAGTATTTT. It specifies CATSVARATDTQYF.

The chain combines TRBV5-1 with TRBJ1-1; D is unclear. Germline assignment: CDR1 SGHRS and CDR2 YFSETQ. There are 15 residues in the CDR3. V was clipped by 4 bases and J by 0 bases, with 13 bases between them. CDR3 coding DNA: TGCGCCAGCAGCGTTTTACGGGGAATGAACACTGAAGCTTTCTTT. Protein sequence: CASSVLRGMNTEAFF. Full variable domain (missing parts from reference TRBV5-1 and TRBJ1-1): KAGVTQTPRYLIKTRGQQVTLSCSPISGHRSVSWYQQTPGQGLQFLFEYFSETQRNKGNFPGRFSGRQFSNSRSEMNVSTLELGDSALYLCASSVLRGMNTEAFFGQGTRLTVV.

This chain joins TRBV6-5 and TRBJ1-3, with 8 bases fitting TRBD1. V dropped 0 bases and J dropped 8; count of bases not matched to a gene: 6. CDR1 MNHEY and CDR2 SVGAGI come from the germline V gene. The CDR3 length is 15 residues. In DNA, the CDR3 is TGTGCCAGCAGTTACTCGTTGGACAGGGAGTACACCATATATTTT. It codes for CASSYSLDREYTIYF.

This clone was observed once. The CDR3 nucleotides are TGCGCCAGCAGCTTGTTGCGGGACACCGGGGAGCTGTTTTTT. This translates into CASSLLRDTGELFF. The chain has TRBV5-1 and TRBJ2-2, with D possibly being TRBD2 (5 bases). V gave up 1 base and J gave up 3 bases, with 7 bases separating them. Germline V gives CDR1 SGHRS, CDR2 YFSETQ. This CDR3 contains 14 residues.

J is TRBJ1-1 and V is TRBV15, with unresolved D. From germline, CDR1 is LNHNV and CDR2 YYDKDF (reference sequence). The CDR3 contains 14 residues. The germline V and J ends were trimmed by 5 bases and 2 bases, with 12 bases remaining between them. Here the CDR3 DNA reads TGTGCCACCAGCTTCCGGGTGGTCAACACTGAAGCTTTCTTT. It translates to CATSFRVVNTEAFF.

The sample holds one count of this clone. CDR3 region: CASSSRGSEMLETQYF. The CDR3 nucleotides are TGTGCCAGCAGCAGTCGTGGCAGCGAGATGCTGGAGACCCAGTACTTC. The genes are TRBV21-1 and TRBJ2-5; the table assigns TRBD2, which was not confirmed against the DNA. TRBV21-1 is listed as a pseudogene. The CDR3 has 16 amino acids.

A single count supports this clone. The rearrangement links TRBV2 to TRBJ1-1; no definite D call. CDR1 is SNHLY, CDR2 FYNNEI, per germline. Trimming pared 3 bases from V and 8 bases from J, leaving 7 bases between. This CDR3 comprises 11 residues. The CDR3 spells CASSERQEAFF. The CDR3 region has the DNA TGTGCCAGCAGTGAGAGGCAAGAAGCTTTCTTT.

The rearrangement links TRBV2 to TRBJ1-6; D unresolved. CDR1 is SNHLY and CDR2 is FYNNEI in the germline V gene. This CDR3 has 15 residues. V dropped 7 bases and J dropped 5 bases, with 15 bases sitting between them. The CDR3 DNA is TGTGCCAGCACCGCCTTACGGGGAAATAATTCACCCCTCCACTTT. It translates to CASTALRGNNSPLHF.

The chain joins TRBV19 to TRBJ1-5; D may be TRBD1 (6 bases). The V gene's germline CDR1 is LNHDA and CDR2 SQIVND (reference sequence). The CDR3 runs to 14 residues. With 5 bases removed from V and 3 bases from J, the gap between germline ends came to 11 bases. The CDR3 sequence is CASSLTGPNQPQHF. CDR3 DNA sequence: TGTGCCAGTAGTTTGACAGGCCCCAATCAGCCCCAGCATTTT.

The CDR3: CASSPRGGGSSEKLFF. The CDR3 nucleotides read TGTGCCAGCAGCCCTAGGGGCGGAGGGAGTAGTGAAAAACTGTTTTTT. V is TRBV7-9 and J is TRBJ1-4, with D perhaps matching TRBD1 (5 bases). Deletions cut 5 bases from V and 7 bases from J, with 20 bases between. The CDR3 has 16 amino acids. The germline V gene encodes CDR1 SEHNR and CDR2 FQNEAQ (reference sequence).

The chain is built from TRBV5-6 and TRBJ1-2; 7 bases are shared with TRBD1. The CDR3 is made up of 13 amino acids. With V trimmed by 4 bases and J by 4 bases, 4 bases remained unmatched. Germline assignment: CDR1 SGHDT and CDR2 YYEEEE. CDR3 sequence reads: CASSLGQSYGYTF. The CDR3 DNA is TGTGCCAGCAGCCTGGGACAGTCCTATGGCTACACCTTC.

The gene calls are TRBV7-2 and TRBJ2-3; 11 nucleotides agree with TRBD2. The CDR3 consists of 14 residues. Losses at the gene ends were 5 bases for V and 6 bases for J; bases not matched to a gene: 4. Germline CDR1 reads SGHTA; CDR2 reads FQGNSA. The CDR3 protein is CASSLSGRVDTQYF. The CDR3 DNA sequence: TGTGCCAGCAGCCTTAGCGGGAGGGTGGATACGCAGTATTTT.

The J gene is TRBJ2-3, the V gene TRBV24-1; 7 bases line up with TRBD2. The CDR3 has 17 residues. V shed 2 bases, J shed 0 bases, and the junction held 7 bases outside the gene matches. Germline V gene lookup returns CDR1 KGHDR and CDR2 SFDVKD. The CDR3 protein is CATSDWSSGTSTDTQYF. For the CDR3, the DNA is TGTGCCACCAGTGATTGGTCTAGCGGAACTAGCACAGATACGCAGTATTTT.

V and J are TRBV21-1 and TRBJ2-3; TRBD1 was called by the table and not checked on the DNA. TRBV21-1 constitutes a pseudogene. The CDR3 is 16 amino acids. The CDR3 region is CASSKVRDRQTDTQYF. DNA of the CDR3: TGTGCCAGCAGCAAAGTTCGGGACAGGCAGACAGATACGCAGTATTTT.

V is TRBV28 and J is TRBJ1-4, with 7 nucleotides matching TRBD1. V dropped 5 bases and J dropped 8; count of bases not matched to a gene: 8. The CDR3 totals 14 residues. Per germline, CDR1 MDHEN and CDR2 SYDVKM. CDR3 loop: CASSTQDRDEKLFF. The DNA for the CDR3 is TGTGCCAGCAGTACCCAAGACAGGGACGAAAAACTGTTTTTT. The whole variable domain, remainder taken from reference TRBV28 and TRBJ1-4, is DVKVTQSSRYLVKRTGEKVFLECVQDMDHENMFWYRQDPGLGLRLIYFSYDVKMKEKGDIPEGYSVSREKKERFSLILESASTNQTSMYLCASSTQDRDEKLFFGSGTQLSVL.

The count of this clone is one. The CDR3 reads CASSPPGTANSPLHF. For the CDR3, the DNA is TGTGCCAGCAGCCCCCCGGGTACCGCTAATTCACCCCTCCACTTT. The chain has TRBV3-1 (or the pseudogene TRBV3-2) and TRBJ1-6, with D unresolved. Per germline, CDR1 LGHDT and CDR2 YNNKEL (reference sequence). V was clipped by 4 bases and J by 6 bases, with 13 bases between them. The CDR3 spans 15 residues.

The chain links TRBV7-8 to TRBJ1-4, with D perhaps matching TRBD1 (5 bases). The V gene's germline CDR1 is SGHVS and CDR2 FQNEAQ. Trimming removed 5 bases from V and 5 bases from J, with 12 bases in between. The CDR3 is made up of 14 amino acids. The CDR3 region has the DNA TGTGCCAGCAGCCGAGCGGCAGGGAATGAAAAACTGTTTTTT. Its translation: CASSRAAGNEKLFF.

This rearrangement joins TRBV25-1 to TRBJ1-1; 9 positions agree with TRBD1. The V gene's germline CDR1 is MGHDK and CDR2 SYGVNS. This CDR3 comprises 15 residues. The V segment lost 3 bases and the J segment 5 bases; nucleotides outside the gene matches: 7. This CDR3 reads CASSDDRGSGTEAFF. The DNA of the CDR3 is TGTGCCAGCAGTGACGACAGGGGGTCGGGGACTGAAGCTTTCTTT.

This sequence joins TRBV5-1 and TRBJ2-5; D unclear. This CDR3 has 14 residues. Germline CDR1 SGHRS, CDR2 YFSETQ. The germline V and J ends were trimmed by 2 bases and 3 bases, with 11 bases remaining between them. CDR3 loop: CASSFARPEETQYF. The DNA for the CDR3 is TGCGCCAGCAGCTTCGCCAGGCCGGAAGAGACCCAGTACTTC.